The entry below describes one T cell receptor (beta chain). Its antigen is undetermined. Primers for the PCR totalled 60 Vbeta and 13 Jbeta. Sequencing was performed with immunoSEQ multiplex PCR; in TCRdb, only in-frame clones are kept and a portion is missing. The sample has about 75,000 clones, approximately 82% seen once. The data belong to a study of cytomegalovirus exposure and HLA in healthy donors. Findings and limits, study-wide: A classifier reportedly called cytomegalovirus status with high sensitivity and specificity. Presence/absence analyses rested on an assumption that sequencing depth was roughly uniform across donors.

Trimming took 6 bases from V and 6 from J, leaving 20 bases between them. Germline V gene sequence: CDR1 SNHLY, CDR2 FYNNEI. This CDR3 is 15 amino acids long. Material: PBMCs. The sequence was obtained from a man between 65 and 79 years old in good health and CMV-seropositive. V and J are TRBV2 and TRBJ1-2; D perhaps matches TRBD1 (6 bases). DNA for the CDR3: TGTGCCAGCAGCGACGCCTTACAGGGTTTTAATGGCTACACCTTC. Amino acid sequence: CASSDALQGFNGYTF. The full variable domain, completed using reference TRBV2 and TRBJ1-2, is EPEVTQTPSHQVTQMGQEVILRCVPISNHLYFYWYRQILGQKVEFLVSFYNNEISEKSEIFDDQFSVERPDGSNFTLKIRSTKLEDSAMYFCASSDALQGFNGYTFGSGTRLTVV.